A single sample gave rise to the 29 T cell receptor beta chains below, sequenced in a study of blood T cell repertoires in COVID-19. Here immunoSEQ multiplex PCR was the method, and the copy in TCRdb shows in-frame clones only, minus some. This table has approximately 61,000 clones, approximately 86% appearing once. The sample consisted of peripheral blood. The origin of the receptors is a man in his 70s with acute or convalescent COVID-19.

The CDR3 protein is CASSPRTSGGFYNEQFF. The CDR3 nucleotides are TGTGCCAGCAGCCCCCGGACTAGCGGGGGGTTCTACAATGAGCAGTTCTTC. This chain uses TRBV5-4 with TRBJ2-1; 14 bases match TRBD2. Germline assignment: CDR1 SGHNT and CDR2 YYREEE (reference sequence). J lost 3 bases, V lost 4 bases, and 6 bases had no gene match. The CDR3 spans 17 residues.

This clone occurred once. The V and J genes are TRBV6-4 and TRBJ1-6, with a weak D call TRBD1 (5 bases). Germline CDR1 MRHNA, CDR2 SNTAGT. The length of the CDR3 is 14 residues. Deletions cut 6 bases from V and 6 bases from J, with 12 bases between. In nucleotides, the CDR3 is TGTGCCAGCAGCCCCACGGGGGGTAATTCACCCCTCCACTTT. Amino acids: CASSPTGGNSPLHF.

This chain connects TRBV28 to TRBJ1-1, with D unclear. Deletions cut 6 bases from V and 4 bases from J, with 15 bases between. This CDR3 has 14 residues. CDR1 and CDR2 (germline): MDHEN, SYDVKM. CDR3 in DNA: TGTGCCAGCAGCCACCTTATCTCGGTCACTGAAGCTTTCTTT. Its translation is CASSHLISVTEAFF.

This clone was counted once. The chain has TRBV3-1 (or the pseudogene TRBV3-2) and TRBJ1-1, with 10 bases that match TRBD1. Germline loops: CDR1 LGHDT, CDR2 YNNKEL (reference sequence). The CDR3 length is 15 residues. Losses at the gene ends were 5 bases for V and 4 bases for J; bases not matched to a gene: 7. The CDR3 DNA follows: TGTGCCAGCAGCGAGAGGCGGACAGGGGGCACTGAAGCTTTCTTT. Its translation: CASSERRTGGTEAFF.

The chain is built from TRBV5-6 and TRBJ2-1; D may be TRBD1 (7 bases). This CDR3 region has 14 residues. Germline V gene data show CDR1 as SGHDT and CDR2 as YYEEEE. The V gene lost 10 bases and the J gene lost 3 bases, with 17 bases spanning the gap. DNA of the CDR3: TGTGCCTCGGGGCGGGGACAGCTCTACAATGAGCAGTTCTTC. This translates into CASGRGQLYNEQFF.

This clone is a singleton in its sample. The rearrangement uses TRBV5-1 and TRBJ2-7; weak D call: TRBD2 (5 bases). The CDR3 runs 15 residues. V was trimmed by 0 bases and J by 3 bases, leaving 13 bases between them. CDR1 is SGHRS and CDR2 is YFSETQ in the germline V gene. This chain's CDR3 is CASSLAGSVVYEQYF. In DNA, the CDR3 is TGCGCCAGCAGCTTGGCGGGATCAGTGGTCTACGAGCAGTACTTC. Full variable domain (outside the CDR3, taken from reference TRBV5-1 and TRBJ2-7): KAGVTQTPRYLIKTRGQQVTLSCSPISGHRSVSWYQQTPGQGLQFLFEYFSETQRNKGNFPGRFSGRQFSNSRSEMNVSTLELGDSALYLCASSLAGSVVYEQYFGPGTRLTVT.

The gene calls are TRBV1 and TRBJ2-1; the tabulated D call, TRBD2, remains unverified against the DNA. TRBV1 is recorded as a pseudogene. The CDR3 consists of 15 residues. CDR3 residues: CTGTSGGAVFNEQFF. The CDR3, as DNA: TGCACCGGAACTAGCGGGGGGGCCGTCTTCAATGAGCAGTTCTTC.

J is TRBJ2-2 and V is TRBV19; the D is unclear. CDR1 and CDR2 from the germline V gene are LNHDA and SQIVND (reference sequence). Trimming removed 3 bases at V and 3 bases at J, with 11 bases between. The CDR3 consists of 15 residues. The CDR3 nucleotides read TGTGCCAGTAGTATTCGGGTCAGCTACACCGGGGAGCTGTTTTTT. Protein sequence: CASSIRVSYTGELFF.

The chain carries TRBV6-5 and TRBJ2-7, with TRBD2 identical over 8 bases. CDR3 length: 13 amino acids. The germline CDR1 and CDR2 sequences are MNHEY and SVGAGI. The J segment lost 3 bases and the V segment lost 7 bases, leaving 5 bases of the junction unmatched. The CDR3 sequence is CASTQRGNYEQYF. The CDR3 DNA reads as TGTGCCAGCACCCAGCGGGGGAACTACGAGCAGTACTTC.

This chain links TRBV6-2 or TRBV6-3 with TRBJ2-3; D gene unclear. CDR1 and CDR2 from the germline V gene are MNHEY and SVGEGT. The CDR3 consists of 16 residues. V lost 2 bases and J 1 base, leaving 13 bases between the germline ends. CDR3 sequence reads: CASSYNPLAGTDTQYF. DNA of the CDR3: TGTGCCAGCAGTTACAACCCCCTGGCGGGCACAGATACGCAGTATTTT.

The CDR3 DNA sequence: TGTGCCAGCTCACCTATTCCCTCCTATAATTCACCCCTCCACTTT. Its protein product is CASSPIPSYNSPLHF. The rearrangement uses TRBV18 and TRBJ1-6; D unclear. The germline V gene encodes CDR1 KGHSH and CDR2 LQKENI. V was clipped by 3 bases and J by 0 bases, with 6 bases between them. The CDR3 is 15 residues long.

The chain links TRBV7-8 to TRBJ2-5; the D is unclear. V gave up 1 base and J gave up 1 base, with 22 bases separating them. The CDR3 has 19 amino acids. Germline V gene lookup returns CDR1 SGHVS and CDR2 FQNEAQ. In DNA form, the CDR3 reads TGTGCCAGCAGCTTAGGCCGATTCCTACAGCAAACCAGCCAAGAGACCCAGTACTTC. Protein sequence: CASSLGRFLQQTSQETQYF. Full variable domain (rest looked up from reference TRBV7-8 and TRBJ2-5): GAGVSQSPRYKVAKRGQDVALRCDPISGHVSLFWYQQALGQGPEFLTYFQNEAQLDKSGLPSDRFFAERPEGSVSTLKIQRTQQEDSAVYLCASSLGRFLQQTSQETQYFGPGTRLLVL.

Points on this clone: One end of the junction is discordant with germline, which a read error may explain. This chain links TRBV7-9 with TRBJ1-2; 8 positions agree with TRBD1. The germline V gene encodes CDR1 SEHNR and CDR2 FQNEAQ (reference sequence). The CDR3 has 16 amino acids. The CDR3 is CASSPRTGQGNHGYTF. The CDR3 coding sequence is TGTGCCAGCAGCCCCCGAACTGGACAGGGTAACCATGGCTACACCTTC.

The genes are TRBV5-1 and TRBJ1-1; 7 bases are shared with TRBD1. The CDR3 consists of 15 residues. Germline V gene sequence: CDR1 SGHRS, CDR2 YFSETQ. After removal of 4 bases from V and 4 bases from J, the junction contained 10 bases not matched to a gene. CDR3 protein: CASSLSTGEVTEAFF. DNA for the CDR3: TGCGCCAGCAGCCTTTCTACAGGGGAAGTCACTGAAGCTTTCTTT.

The V and J genes are TRBV10-3 and TRBJ1-6; 7 bases agree with TRBD1. Germline V gene data show CDR1 as ENHRY and CDR2 as SYGVKD. The CDR3 is 14 residues long. V lost 2 bases, J lost 10 bases, and 5 bases stayed unmatched. The DNA of the CDR3 is TGTGCCATCAGTGAGAAGACAGGGTACTCACCCCTCCACTTT. Translating it yields CAISEKTGYSPLHF.

Only a few counts were recorded for this clone. This sequence joins TRBV7-3 and TRBJ2-2; 9 bases are shared with TRBD1. Trimming at V came to 3 bases and at J to 3 bases, leaving 8 bases not matched to a gene. Per the germline V gene, CDR1 is SGHTA and CDR2 is FQGTGA. The CDR3 length is 17 residues. The CDR3 sequence is CASSLEYGTGYTGELFF. The DNA for the CDR3 is TGTGCCAGCAGCTTGGAGTACGGGACAGGGTACACCGGGGAGCTGTTTTTT.

This chain connects TRBV28 to TRBJ1-6, with 7 bases aligning to TRBD1. The CDR3 covers 14 residues. Trimming at V came to 5 bases and at J to 8 bases, leaving 6 bases not matched to a gene. Germline assignment: CDR1 MDHEN and CDR2 SYDVKM. The CDR3 here is CASSNRGWDSPLHF. In DNA form, the CDR3 reads TGTGCCAGCAGTAACAGGGGATGGGATTCACCCCTCCACTTT.

The V gene is TRBV5-1, the J gene TRBJ1-3, with TRBD1 matching 7 bases. The germline V gene encodes CDR1 SGHRS and CDR2 YFSETQ. V lost 3 bases, J lost 0 bases, and 6 bases stayed unmatched. This CDR3 is built from 16 residues. This CDR3 reads CASSSGQASSGNTIYF. In DNA form, the CDR3 reads TGCGCCAGCAGCTCCGGACAGGCGAGCTCTGGAAACACCATATATTTT.

The V and J genes are TRBV2 and TRBJ1-2; D possibly corresponds to TRBD1 (6 bases). The CDR3 loop spans 14 amino acids. Deletions cut 2 bases from V and 8 bases from J, with 15 bases between. Germline CDR1 SNHLY, CDR2 FYNNEI. The CDR3 region has the DNA TGTGCCAGCAGTGAACAGGGGCGTGGGGAGGGCTACACCTTC. Protein product: CASSEQGRGEGYTF.

The chain recombines TRBV19 with TRBJ1-6; D gene ambiguous. The V gene lost 3 bases and the J gene lost 10 bases, with 13 bases spanning the gap. The CDR3 totals 14 residues. Germline CDR1 is LNHDA and CDR2 is SQIVND (reference sequence). The DNA of the CDR3 is TGTGCCAGTAGTATCAGCACGGCGGGGTCACCCCTCCACTTT. It codes for CASSISTAGSPLHF.

The gene calls are TRBV2 and TRBJ2-1; 9 bases match TRBD1. The CDR3 is 15 residues long. Germline CDR1 is SNHLY and CDR2 is FYNNEI. Unmatched junction bases numbered 9, after V lost 5 bases and J lost 7 bases. The CDR3 sequence: CASSRTGTGNNEQFF. The CDR3 DNA is TGTGCCAGCAGTCGGACCGGGACAGGGAATAATGAGCAGTTCTTC.

This chain joins TRBV20-1 and TRBJ1-4; D remains ambiguous. Per the germline V gene, CDR1 is DFQATT and CDR2 is SNEGSKA (reference sequence). V was shortened by 3 bases and J by 7 bases, with 9 bases between the two germline ends. The CDR3 sequence is 12 residues long. CDR3 region: CSASAQLEKLFF. As DNA, the CDR3 is TGCAGTGCTAGTGCACAGCTTGAAAAACTGTTTTTT.

The CDR3 here is CASTDRGSEKLFF. The CDR3 nucleotides are TGTGCCAGCACCGACAGGGGGAGTGAAAAACTGTTTTTT. V gene TRBV7-9 combines with J gene TRBJ1-4, with 9 bases aligning to TRBD1. Germline CDR1 is SEHNR and CDR2 is FQNEAQ (reference sequence). This CDR3 has 13 amino acids. Unmatched junction bases numbered 4, after V lost 7 bases and J lost 7 bases.

The CDR3 protein is CASTGQGTGELFF. Here the CDR3 DNA reads TGTGCCAGCACTGGACAGGGCACCGGGGAGCTGTTTTTT. This sequence joins TRBV28 and TRBJ2-2; 8 bases are a match to TRBD1. Losses at the gene ends were 7 bases for V and 4 bases for J; bases not matched to a gene: 2. From germline, CDR1 is MDHEN and CDR2 SYDVKM. The length of the CDR3 is 13 residues.

The chain is built from TRBV4-1 and TRBJ2-2; D is perhaps TRBD2 (6 bases). The germline V gene has CDR1 MGHRA and CDR2 YSYEKL. Trimming took 0 bases from V and 3 from J, leaving 14 bases between them. This CDR3 region has 17 residues. CDR3 sequence (DNA): TGCGCCAGCAGCCAAGATGTCTGGCGGGGCGACACCGGGGAGCTGTTTTTT. It is translated as CASSQDVWRGDTGELFF.

This sequence joins TRBV2 and TRBJ1-6, with 7 bases fitting TRBD1. V shed 10 bases, J shed 11 bases, and the junction held 11 bases outside the gene matches. CDR3 length equals 13 residues. Germline CDR1 and CDR2: SNHLY and FYNNEI. The CDR3: CANQINRGTPLHF. CDR3 DNA: TGTGCCAACCAGATAAACAGGGGAACACCCCTCCACTTT. Looking up the rest from reference TRBV2 and TRBJ1-6 gives the full variable domain: EPEVTQTPSHQVTQMGQEVILRCVPISNHLYFYWYRQILGQKVEFLVSFYNNEISEKSEIFDDQFSVERPDGSNFTLKIRSTKLEDSAMYFCANQINRGTPLHFGNGTRLTVT.

The chain has TRBV6-1 and TRBJ1-2; TRBD1 matches 7 bases. The CDR3 has 15 amino acids. V lost 1 base to trimming and J lost 5 bases; unmatched junction nucleotides: 7. CDR1 is MNHNS, CDR2 SASEGT, per germline. The CDR3 region is CASSEGPGQDYGYTF. The CDR3 DNA reads TGTGCCAGCAGTGAAGGGCCCGGACAGGATTATGGCTACACCTTC.

The V call is TRBV3-1 (or the pseudogene TRBV3-2), the J call TRBJ2-1; possibly TRBD2 for D (5 bases). Trimming stripped 1 base from V and 10 bases from J, with 11 bases between. CDR3 length: 13 residues. Germline assignment: CDR1 LGHDT and CDR2 YNNKEL (reference sequence). The CDR3, as DNA: TGTGCCAGCAGCCAAGGAGGGTTTGGGGAGCAGTTCTTC. Its protein product is CASSQGGFGEQFF.

The chain carries TRBV29-1 and TRBJ1-2, with 8 bases identical to TRBD1. Trimming took 7 bases from V and 7 from J; bases not matched to a gene: 8. Germline V lookup: CDR1 SQVTM, CDR2 ANQGSEA. The CDR3 runs to 12 residues. This chain's CDR3 is CSGLSDRAGYTF. The DNA of the CDR3 is TGCAGCGGCCTTTCGGACAGGGCTGGCTACACCTTC.